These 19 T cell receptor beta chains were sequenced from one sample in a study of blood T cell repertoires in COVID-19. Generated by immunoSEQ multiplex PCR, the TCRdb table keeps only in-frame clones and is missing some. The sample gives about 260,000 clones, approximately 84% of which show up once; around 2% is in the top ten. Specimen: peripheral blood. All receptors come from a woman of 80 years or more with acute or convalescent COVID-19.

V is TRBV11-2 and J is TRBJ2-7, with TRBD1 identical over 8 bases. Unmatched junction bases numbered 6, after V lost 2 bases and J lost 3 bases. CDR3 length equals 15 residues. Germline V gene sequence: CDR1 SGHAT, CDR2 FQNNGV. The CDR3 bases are TGTGCCAGCAGCTTACAGGGGGCGAAGTACTACGAGCAGTACTTC. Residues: CASSLQGAKYYEQYF.

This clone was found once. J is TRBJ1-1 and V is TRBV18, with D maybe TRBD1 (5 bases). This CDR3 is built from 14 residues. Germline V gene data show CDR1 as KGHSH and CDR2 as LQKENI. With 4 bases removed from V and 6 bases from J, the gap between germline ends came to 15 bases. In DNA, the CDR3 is TGTGCCAGCTCACTTTCGGGAGGGACTCCTGAAGCTTTCTTT. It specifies CASSLSGGTPEAFF.

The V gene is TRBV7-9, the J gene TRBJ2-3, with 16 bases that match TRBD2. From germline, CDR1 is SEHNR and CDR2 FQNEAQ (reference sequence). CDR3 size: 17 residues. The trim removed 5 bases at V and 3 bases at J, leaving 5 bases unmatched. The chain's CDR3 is CASSAGLAGGRTDTQYF. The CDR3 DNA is TGTGCCAGCAGCGCGGGACTAGCGGGGGGGAGGACAGATACGCAGTATTTT.

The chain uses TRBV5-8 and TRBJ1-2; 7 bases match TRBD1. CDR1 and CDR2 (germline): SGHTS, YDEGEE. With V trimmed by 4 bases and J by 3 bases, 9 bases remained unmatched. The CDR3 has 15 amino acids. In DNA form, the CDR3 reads TGTGCCAGCAGCGAAAAGACAGGGTTGGACTATGGCTACACCTTC. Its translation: CASSEKTGLDYGYTF.

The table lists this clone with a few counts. In DNA, the CDR3 is TGTGCCAGCAGTCCGGGGACTAGCGGGACAGATACGCAGTATTTT. The encoded protein is CASSPGTSGTDTQYF. The gene calls are TRBV27 and TRBJ2-3, with TRBD2 identical over 12 bases. The V gene's germline CDR1 is MNHEY and CDR2 SMNVEV (reference sequence). With V trimmed by 5 bases and J by 3 bases, 3 bases remained unmatched. The CDR3 runs to 15 residues.

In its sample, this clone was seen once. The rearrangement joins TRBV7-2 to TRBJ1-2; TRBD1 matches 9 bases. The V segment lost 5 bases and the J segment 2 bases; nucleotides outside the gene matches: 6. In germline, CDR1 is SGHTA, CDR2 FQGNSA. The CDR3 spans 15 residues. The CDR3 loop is CASSPRTGENYGYTF. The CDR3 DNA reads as TGTGCCAGCAGCCCCCGGACAGGGGAAAACTATGGCTACACCTTC. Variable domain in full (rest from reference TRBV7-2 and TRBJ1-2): GAGVSQSPSNKVTEKGKDVELRCDPISGHTALYWYRQSLGQGLEFLIYFQGNSAPDKSGLPSDRFSAERTGGSVSTLTIQRTQQEDSAVYLCASSPRTGENYGYTFGSGTRLTVV.

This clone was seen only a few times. CDR3 sequence: CASSVVDTSSPLHF. CDR3 DNA sequence: TGTGCCAGCTCAGTCGTGGACACGAGCTCACCCCTCCACTTT. The chain couples TRBV18 to TRBJ1-6; tentatively, D is TRBD1 (5 bases). The CDR3 is 14 amino acids. V lost 5 bases and J lost 10, with 15 bases in between. Germline loops: CDR1 KGHSH, CDR2 LQKENI.

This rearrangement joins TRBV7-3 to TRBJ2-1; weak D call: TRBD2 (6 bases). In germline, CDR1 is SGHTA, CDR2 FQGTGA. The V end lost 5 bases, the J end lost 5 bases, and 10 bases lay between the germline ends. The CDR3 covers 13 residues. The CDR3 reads CASSNGGDNEQFF. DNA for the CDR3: TGTGCCAGCAGCAACGGAGGGGACAATGAGCAGTTCTTC.

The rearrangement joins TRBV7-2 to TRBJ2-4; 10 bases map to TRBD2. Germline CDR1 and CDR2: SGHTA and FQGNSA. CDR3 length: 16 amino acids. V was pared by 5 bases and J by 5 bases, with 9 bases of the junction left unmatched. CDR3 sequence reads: CASSADSGLAENIQYF. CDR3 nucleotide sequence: TGTGCCAGCAGCGCAGACTCAGGACTAGCGGAAAACATTCAGTACTTC.

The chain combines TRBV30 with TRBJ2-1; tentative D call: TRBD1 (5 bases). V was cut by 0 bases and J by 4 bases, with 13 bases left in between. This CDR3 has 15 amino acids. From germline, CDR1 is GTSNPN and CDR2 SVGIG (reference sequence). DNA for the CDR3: TGTGCCTGGAGTGTAGGGGATTCCGCTTACAATGAGCAGTTCTTC. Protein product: CAWSVGDSAYNEQFF.

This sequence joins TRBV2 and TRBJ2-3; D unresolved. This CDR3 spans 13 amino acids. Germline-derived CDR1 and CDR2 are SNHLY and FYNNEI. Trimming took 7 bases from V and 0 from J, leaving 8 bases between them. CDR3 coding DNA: TGTGCCAGCATGAGACAAAGCACAGATACGCAGTATTTT. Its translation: CASMRQSTDTQYF.

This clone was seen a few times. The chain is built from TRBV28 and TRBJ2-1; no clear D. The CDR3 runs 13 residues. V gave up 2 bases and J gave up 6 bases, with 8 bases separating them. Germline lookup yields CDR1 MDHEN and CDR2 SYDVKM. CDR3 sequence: CASSLRSRNEQFF. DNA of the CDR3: TGTGCCAGCAGTTTACGTAGCCGCAATGAGCAGTTCTTC.

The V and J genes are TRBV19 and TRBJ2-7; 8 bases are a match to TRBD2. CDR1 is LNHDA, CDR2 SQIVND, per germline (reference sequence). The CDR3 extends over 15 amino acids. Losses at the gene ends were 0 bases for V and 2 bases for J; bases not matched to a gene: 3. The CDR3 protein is CASSIDLAGTYEQYF. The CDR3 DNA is TGTGCCAGTAGTATAGATTTAGCGGGAACCTACGAGCAGTACTTC. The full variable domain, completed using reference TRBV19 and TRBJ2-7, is DGGITQSPKYLFRKEGQNVTLSCEQNLNHDAMYWYRQDPGQGLRLIYYSQIVNDFQKGDIAEGYSVSREKKESFPLTVTSAQKNPTAFYLCASSIDLAGTYEQYFGPGTRLTVT.

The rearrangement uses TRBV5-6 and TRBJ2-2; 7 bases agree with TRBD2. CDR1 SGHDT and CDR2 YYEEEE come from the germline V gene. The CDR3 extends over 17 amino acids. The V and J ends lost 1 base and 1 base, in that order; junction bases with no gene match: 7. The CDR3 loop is CASSLWASGMNTGELFF. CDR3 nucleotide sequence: TGTGCCAGCAGCTTGTGGGCTAGCGGTATGAACACCGGGGAGCTGTTTTTT.

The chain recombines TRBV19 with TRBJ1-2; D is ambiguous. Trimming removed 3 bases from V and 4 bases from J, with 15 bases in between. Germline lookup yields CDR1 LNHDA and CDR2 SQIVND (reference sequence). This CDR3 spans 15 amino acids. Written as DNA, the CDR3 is TGTGCCAGTAGTATCAGTCCCCAGTCCTTCTATGGCTACACCTTC. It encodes CASSISPQSFYGYTF. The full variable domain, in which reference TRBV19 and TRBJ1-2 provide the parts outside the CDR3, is DGGITQSPKYLFRKEGQNVTLSCEQNLNHDAMYWYRQDPGQGLRLIYYSQIVNDFQKGDIAEGYSVSREKKESFPLTVTSAQKNPTAFYLCASSISPQSFYGYTFGSGTRLTVV.

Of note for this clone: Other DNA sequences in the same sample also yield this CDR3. CDR3 loop: CASSRDRMNTEAFF. The CDR3 DNA is TGTGCCAGCTCTCGGGACAGAATGAACACTGAAGCTTTCTTT. The V and J genes are TRBV18 and TRBJ1-1; the match to TRBD1 covers 7 bases. V dropped 6 bases and J dropped 0; count of bases not matched to a gene: 4. Germline CDR1 KGHSH, CDR2 LQKENI. The CDR3 consists of 14 residues.

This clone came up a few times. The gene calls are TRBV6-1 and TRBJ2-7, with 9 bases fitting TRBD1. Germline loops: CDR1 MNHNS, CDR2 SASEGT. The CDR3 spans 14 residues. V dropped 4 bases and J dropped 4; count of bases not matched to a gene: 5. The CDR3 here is CASSAAGTGYEQYF. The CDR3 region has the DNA TGTGCCAGCAGTGCAGCCGGGACAGGGTACGAGCAGTACTTC.

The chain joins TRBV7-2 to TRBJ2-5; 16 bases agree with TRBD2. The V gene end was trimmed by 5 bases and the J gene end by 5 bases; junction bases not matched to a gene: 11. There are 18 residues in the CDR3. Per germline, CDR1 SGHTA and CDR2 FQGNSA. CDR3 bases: TGTGCCAGCAGCCAGACGTCGGGACTAGCGGGGGGGCTCGAGACCCAGTACTTC. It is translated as CASSQTSGLAGGLETQYF. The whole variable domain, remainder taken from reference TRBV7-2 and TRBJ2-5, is GAGVSQSPSNKVTEKGKDVELRCDPISGHTALYWYRQSLGQGLEFLIYFQGNSAPDKSGLPSDRFSAERTGGSVSTLTIQRTQQEDSAVYLCASSQTSGLAGGLETQYFGPGTRLLVL.

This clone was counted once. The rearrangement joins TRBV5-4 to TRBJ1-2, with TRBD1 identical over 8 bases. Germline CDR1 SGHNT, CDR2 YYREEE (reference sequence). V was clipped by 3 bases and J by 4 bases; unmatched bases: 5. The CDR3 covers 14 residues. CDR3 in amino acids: CASSSSGGAYGYTF. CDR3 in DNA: TGTGCCAGCAGCTCATCAGGGGGCGCCTATGGCTACACCTTC. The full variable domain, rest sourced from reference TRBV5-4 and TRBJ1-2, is ETGVTQSPTHLIKTRGQQVTLRCSSQSGHNTVSWYQQALGQGPQFIFQYYREEENGRGNFPPRFSGLQFPNYSSELNVNALELDDSALYLCASSSSGGAYGYTFGSGTRLTVV.